This entry describes one TCR beta chain. Its matching antigen is unknown. This entry is derived from a study of T-cell memory formation after mild COVID-19. Study conclusions and caveats: Shrinking CD4+ clones resided mostly in CM and EM, and CD8+ ones in EMRA.

TCRdb re-called the 5' RACE reads through MiXCR, storing one row per CDR3 protein. The sample contains roughly 250,000 distinct CDR3 sequences, 15% to 20% of which appear only once. V was pared by 7 bases and J by 6 bases, with 11 bases between. Germline CDR1 SGHKS, CDR2 YYEKEE (reference sequence). The CDR3 extends over 13 amino acids. The chain carries TRBV5-5 and TRBJ1-6; D is perhaps TRBD1 (6 bases). The sample consisted of PBMCs or a T cell subset sorted from them (not recorded which). This TCR derives from a man between 18 and 35 years old who had mild COVID-19 (a few samples of this study predate the infection). Cell type and time point are not known. The CDR3 reads CASRTGFNSPLHF. CDR3 bases: TGTGCCAGCCGTACAGGGTTTAATTCACCCCTCCACTTT.